The entry below gives a single T cell receptor beta chain sequence along with its context. Only in-frame clones appear in the TCRdb table, and some are missing; sequencing was by immunoSEQ multiplex PCR. In the table there are about 190,000 clones, 89% of which are singletons. This sample was taken from a study of blood T cell repertoires in COVID-19. The germline gives CDR1 MNHEY, CDR2 SVGAGI. V lost 6 bases, J lost 1 base, and 8 bases stayed unmatched. This CDR3 comprises 15 residues. The clonotype comes from a man between 40 and 49 years old with acute or convalescent COVID-19. Source material: peripheral blood. The chain couples TRBV6-5 to TRBJ1-1; 7 bases match TRBD1. The CDR3 nucleotides read TGTGCCAGCAGACAAAAGGGGGCGCAGAACACTGAAGCTTTCTTT. This encodes CASRQKGAQNTEAFF.